This T cell receptor (beta chain) was sequenced in a study of blood T cell repertoires in COVID-19. Study background: The analysed material was cDNA or gDNA that came from T cells, B-cell-depleted T cells, or PBMCs.

TCRdb's copy holds only in-frame clones and misses some; the assay was immunoSEQ multiplex PCR. The repertoire holds 300,000 to 400,000 clones, with about 91% as singletons. Seattle's enrolled individuals joined amid active infection and were then monitored longitudinally. The sample holds many counts of this clone. The V gene lost 3 bases and the J gene lost 3 bases, with 12 bases spanning the gap. The CDR3 is 14 amino acids. Germline-derived CDR1 and CDR2 are SGHDT and YYEEEE. The sequence was collected from a young man with COVID-19, enrolled during active disease. J is TRBJ1-1 and V is TRBV5-6; no reliable D call. Sequences were obtained from peripheral blood. CDR3: CASSWTEVHTEAFF. The DNA for the CDR3 is TGTGCCAGCAGCTGGACGGAGGTGCACACTGAAGCTTTCTTT.